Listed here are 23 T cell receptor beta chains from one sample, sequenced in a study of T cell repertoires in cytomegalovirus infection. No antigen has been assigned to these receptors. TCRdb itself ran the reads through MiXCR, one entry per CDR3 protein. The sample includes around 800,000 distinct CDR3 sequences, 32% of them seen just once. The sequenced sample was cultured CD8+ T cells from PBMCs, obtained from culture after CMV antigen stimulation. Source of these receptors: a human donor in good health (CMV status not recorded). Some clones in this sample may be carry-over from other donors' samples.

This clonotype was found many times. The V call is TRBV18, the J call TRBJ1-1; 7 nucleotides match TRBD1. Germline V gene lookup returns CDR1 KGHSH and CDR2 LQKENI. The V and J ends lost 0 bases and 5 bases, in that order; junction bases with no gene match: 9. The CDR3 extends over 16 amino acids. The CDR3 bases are TGTGCCAGCTCACCACCGATTAAAAGGGGGCGGACTGAAGCTTTCTTT. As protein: CASSPPIKRGRTEAFF.

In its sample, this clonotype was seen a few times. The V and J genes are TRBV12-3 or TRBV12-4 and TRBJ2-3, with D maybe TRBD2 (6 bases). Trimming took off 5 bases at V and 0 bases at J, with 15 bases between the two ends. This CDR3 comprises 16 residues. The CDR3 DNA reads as TGTGCCAGCAGTCCCGGGACTCTTATTAGCACAGATACGCAGTATTTT. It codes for CASSPGTLISTDTQYF.

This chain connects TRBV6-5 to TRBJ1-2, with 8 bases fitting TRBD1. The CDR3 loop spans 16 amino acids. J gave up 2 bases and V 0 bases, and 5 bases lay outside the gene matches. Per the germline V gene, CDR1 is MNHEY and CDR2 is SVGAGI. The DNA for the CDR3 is TGTGCCAGCAGTTACTCGTACAGGGGGGAAAACTATGGCTACACCTTC. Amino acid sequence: CASSYSYRGENYGYTF.

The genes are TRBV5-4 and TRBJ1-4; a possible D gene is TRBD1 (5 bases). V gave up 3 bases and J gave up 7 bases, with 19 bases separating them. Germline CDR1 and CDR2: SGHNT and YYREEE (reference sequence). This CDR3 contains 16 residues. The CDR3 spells CASSSAHAGPAEKLFF. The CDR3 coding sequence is TGTGCCAGCAGCTCAGCTCACGCAGGGCCAGCTGAAAAACTGTTTTTT.

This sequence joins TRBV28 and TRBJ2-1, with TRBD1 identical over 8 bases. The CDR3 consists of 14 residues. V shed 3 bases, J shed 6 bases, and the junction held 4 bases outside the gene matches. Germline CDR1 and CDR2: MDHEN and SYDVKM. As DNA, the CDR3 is TGTGCCAGCAGTTTGGCCAGGGGGCTCAATGAGCAGTTCTTC. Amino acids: CASSLARGLNEQFF.

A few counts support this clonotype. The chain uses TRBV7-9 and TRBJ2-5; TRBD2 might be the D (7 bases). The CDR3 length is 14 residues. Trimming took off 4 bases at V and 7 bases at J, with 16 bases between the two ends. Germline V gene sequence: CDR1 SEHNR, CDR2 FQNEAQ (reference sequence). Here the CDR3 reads CASSSPGGTGTQYF. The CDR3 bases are TGTGCCAGCAGCTCCCCGGGGGGCACAGGGACCCAGTACTTC.

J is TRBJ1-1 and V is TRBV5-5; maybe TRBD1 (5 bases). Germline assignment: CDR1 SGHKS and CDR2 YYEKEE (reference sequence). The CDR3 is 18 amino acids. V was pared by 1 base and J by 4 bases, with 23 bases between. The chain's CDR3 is CASSLKNGVRGRGTEAFF. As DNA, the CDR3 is TGTGCCAGCAGCTTGAAGAATGGCGTAAGGGGCAGAGGCACTGAAGCTTTCTTT.

The DNA of the CDR3 is TGCAGTGCTCTAGATGGCTTAGGACAAGAGACCCAGTACTTC. Residues: CSALDGLGQETQYF. The chain has TRBV20-1 and TRBJ2-5; D is undetermined. The CDR3 has 14 residues. CDR1 DFQATT and CDR2 SNEGSKA come from the germline V gene (reference sequence). Trimming removed 5 bases from V and 2 bases from J, with 15 bases in between.

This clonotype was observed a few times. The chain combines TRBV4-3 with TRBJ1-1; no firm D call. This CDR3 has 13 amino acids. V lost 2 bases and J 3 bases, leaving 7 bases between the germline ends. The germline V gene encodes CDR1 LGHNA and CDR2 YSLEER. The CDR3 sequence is CASSQYPDTEAFF. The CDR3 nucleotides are TGCGCCAGCAGCCAATATCCGGACACTGAAGCTTTCTTT.

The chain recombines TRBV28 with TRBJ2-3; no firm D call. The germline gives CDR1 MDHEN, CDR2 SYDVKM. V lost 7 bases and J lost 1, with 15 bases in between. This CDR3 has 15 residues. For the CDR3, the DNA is TGTGCCAGCACCTTCTTGGGGTCCCGCACAGATACGCAGTATTTT. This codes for CASTFLGSRTDTQYF.

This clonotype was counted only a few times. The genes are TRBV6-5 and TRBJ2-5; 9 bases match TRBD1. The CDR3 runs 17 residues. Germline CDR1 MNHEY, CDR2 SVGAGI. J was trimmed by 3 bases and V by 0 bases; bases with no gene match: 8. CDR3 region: CASSYSWDRVFKETQYF. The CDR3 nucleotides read TGTGCCAGCAGTTACTCCTGGGACAGGGTATTCAAAGAGACCCAGTACTTC.

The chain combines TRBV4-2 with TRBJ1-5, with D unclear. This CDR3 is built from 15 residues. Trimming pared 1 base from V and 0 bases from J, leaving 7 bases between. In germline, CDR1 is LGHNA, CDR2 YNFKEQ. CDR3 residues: CASSQVLNSNQPQHF. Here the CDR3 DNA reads TGTGCCAGCAGCCAAGTCCTGAATAGCAATCAGCCCCAGCATTTT.

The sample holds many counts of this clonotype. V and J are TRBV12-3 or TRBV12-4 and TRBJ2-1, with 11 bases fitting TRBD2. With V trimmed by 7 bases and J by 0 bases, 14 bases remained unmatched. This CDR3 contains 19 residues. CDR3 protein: CASTLERTSGFSSYNEQFF. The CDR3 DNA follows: TGTGCCAGCACCTTGGAAAGGACTAGCGGGTTCAGCTCCTACAATGAGCAGTTCTTC.

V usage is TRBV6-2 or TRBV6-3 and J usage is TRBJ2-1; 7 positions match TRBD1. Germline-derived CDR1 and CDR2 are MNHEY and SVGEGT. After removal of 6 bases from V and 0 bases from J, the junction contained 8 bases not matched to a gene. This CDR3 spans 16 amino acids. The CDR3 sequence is CASRRAGDSSYNEQFF. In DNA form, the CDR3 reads TGTGCCAGCAGAAGGGCCGGGGACAGCTCCTACAATGAGCAGTTCTTC.

The CDR3 DNA reads as TGTGCCAGCAGCTTAAACGAACAGGGTTGGTCTGGAAACACCATATATTTT. Protein product: CASSLNEQGWSGNTIYF. The chain couples TRBV7-6 to TRBJ1-3, with a tentative D call TRBD1 (6 bases). V lost 2 bases, J lost 1 base, and 15 bases lay in between. This CDR3 has 17 amino acids. Per germline, CDR1 SGHVS and CDR2 FNYEAQ.

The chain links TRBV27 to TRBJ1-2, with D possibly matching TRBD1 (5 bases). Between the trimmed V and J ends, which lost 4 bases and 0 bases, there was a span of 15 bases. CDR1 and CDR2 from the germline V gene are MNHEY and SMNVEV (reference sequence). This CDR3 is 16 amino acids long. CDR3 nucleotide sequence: TGTGCCAGCAGTTCGTTCCCCAGGGCGACTAACTATGGCTACACCTTC. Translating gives CASSSFPRATNYGYTF.

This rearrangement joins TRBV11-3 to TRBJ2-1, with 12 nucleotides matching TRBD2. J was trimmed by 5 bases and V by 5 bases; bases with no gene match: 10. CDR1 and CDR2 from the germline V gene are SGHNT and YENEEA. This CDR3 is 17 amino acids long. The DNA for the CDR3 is TGTGCCAGCAGCGCTCGGACTAGCGGGGCTGCCCACAATGAGCAGTTCTTC. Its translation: CASSARTSGAAHNEQFF.

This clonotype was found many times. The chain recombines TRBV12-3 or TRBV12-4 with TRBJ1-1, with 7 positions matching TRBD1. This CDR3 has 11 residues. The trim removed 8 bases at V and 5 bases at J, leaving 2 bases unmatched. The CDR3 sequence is CASLTGTEAFF. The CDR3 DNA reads TGTGCCAGCCTGACAGGGACTGAAGCTTTCTTT.

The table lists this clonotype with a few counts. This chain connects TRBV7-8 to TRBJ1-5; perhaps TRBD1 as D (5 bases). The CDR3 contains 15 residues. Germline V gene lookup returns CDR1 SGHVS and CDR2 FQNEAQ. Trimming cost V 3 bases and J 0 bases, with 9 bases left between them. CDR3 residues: CASSLTDYSNQPQHF. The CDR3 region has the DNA TGTGCCAGCAGCTTGACAGACTATAGCAATCAGCCCCAGCATTTT.

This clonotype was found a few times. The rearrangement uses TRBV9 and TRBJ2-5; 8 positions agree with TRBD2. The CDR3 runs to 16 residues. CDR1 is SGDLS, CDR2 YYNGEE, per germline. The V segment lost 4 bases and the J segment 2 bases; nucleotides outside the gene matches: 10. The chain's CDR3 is CASSPEGGGGQETQYF. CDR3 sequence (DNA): TGTGCCAGCAGCCCTGAGGGGGGCGGGGGGCAAGAGACCCAGTACTTC.

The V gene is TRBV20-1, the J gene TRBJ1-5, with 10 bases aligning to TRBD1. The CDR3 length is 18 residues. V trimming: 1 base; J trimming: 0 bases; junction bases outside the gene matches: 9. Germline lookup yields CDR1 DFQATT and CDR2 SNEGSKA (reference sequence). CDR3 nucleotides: TGCAGTGCTAGAGTCCCGGGACAGGGGCGTTATAGCAATCAGCCCCAGCATTTT. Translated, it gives CSARVPGQGRYSNQPQHF.

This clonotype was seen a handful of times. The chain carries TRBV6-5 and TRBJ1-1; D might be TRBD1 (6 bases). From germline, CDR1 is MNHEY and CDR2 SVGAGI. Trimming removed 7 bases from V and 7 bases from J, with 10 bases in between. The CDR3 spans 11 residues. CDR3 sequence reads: CASTRGVEAFF. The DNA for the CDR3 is TGTGCCAGCACCAGGGGAGTTGAAGCTTTCTTT.

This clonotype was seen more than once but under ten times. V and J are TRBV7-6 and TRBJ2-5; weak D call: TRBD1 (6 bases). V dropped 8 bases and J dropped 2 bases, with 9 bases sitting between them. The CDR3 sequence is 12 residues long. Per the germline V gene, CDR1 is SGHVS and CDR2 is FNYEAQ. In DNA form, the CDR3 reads TGTGCCAGCCTCGGACAGCAAGAGACCCAGTACTTC. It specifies CASLGQQETQYF.